This passage covers 29 T cell receptor beta chains from one sample sequenced in a study of vaccination and CD4 T cells after COVID-19. With the Oncomine TCR Beta short-read assay, DNA from cultured CD4+ T cells was sequenced. TCRdb ran MiXCR on the PCR reads and lists one entry per CDR3 protein. This sample yields 7,000 or so distinct CDR3 sequences, of which about a third are seen a single time; roughly 19% belongs to the top ten. The treatment: roughly nine-day PBMC culture with coronavirus spike peptide pools or control peptides (ViraFEST assay). CD4+ T cells that came from the unexposed donor were collected before the COVID-19 pandemic (2011-2018). These receptors are not linked to any known antigen. Sequencing was carried out using CD4+ T cells from blood, cultured in vitro. Receptors were obtained from a human donor in good health.

This rearrangement joins TRBV6-1 to TRBJ2-2, with D possibly matching TRBD2 (7 bases). Germline CDR1 and CDR2: MNHNS and SASEGT. This CDR3 has 15 amino acids. Trimming cost V 4 bases and J 4 bases, with 13 bases left between them. This CDR3 is CASSAEGGPTGELFF. Here the CDR3 DNA reads TGTGCCAGCAGTGCCGAGGGGGGGCCCACCGGGGAGCTGTTTTTT.

The genes are TRBV28 and TRBJ1-2; TRBD1 is a possible D gene (6 bases). V lost 6 bases to trimming and J lost 7 bases, with 15 bases between them. Germline-derived CDR1 and CDR2 are MDHEN and SYDVKM. The CDR3 length is 13 residues. The CDR3 region has the DNA TGTGCCAGCAGCTCCCTCACAGGGACTGGCTACACCTTC. Encoded protein: CASSSLTGTGYTF.

The chain recombines TRBV10-1 with TRBJ2-2; unclear D gene. CDR3 length: 14 amino acids. Germline CDR1 and CDR2: WNHNN and SYGVQD (reference sequence). V shed 8 bases and J shed 0 bases, with 10 bases lying between them. In DNA form, the CDR3 reads TGCGCCAGCCGGGTAGCCCCGAACACCGGGGAGCTGTTTTTT. Translating it yields CASRVAPNTGELFF.

This clonotype turned up a few times. The V and J genes are TRBV7-8 and TRBJ2-3; a possible D gene is TRBD1 (6 bases). Germline V gene lookup returns CDR1 SGHVS and CDR2 FQNEAQ. The CDR3 consists of 16 residues. With 2 bases removed from V and 1 base from J, the gap between germline ends came to 13 bases. The CDR3 sequence: CASSLTNNRGTDTQYF. The CDR3 nucleotides are TGTGCCAGCAGCTTAACAAACAACAGGGGCACAGATACGCAGTATTTT.

This clonotype turned up a few times. The chain combines TRBV20-1 with TRBJ2-6; 7 positions agree with TRBD1. The V gene end was trimmed by 6 bases and the J gene end by 0 bases; junction bases not matched to a gene: 11. This CDR3 comprises 17 residues. CDR1 is DFQATT and CDR2 is SNEGSKA in the germline V gene (reference sequence). CDR3 in amino acids: CSAPGTASFSGANVLTF. The CDR3 DNA sequence: TGCAGTGCCCCCGGGACAGCAAGCTTCTCTGGGGCCAACGTCCTGACTTTC.

The V call is TRBV19, the J call TRBJ2-1; 8 nucleotides match TRBD2. Germline V gene sequence: CDR1 LNHDA, CDR2 SQIVND (reference sequence). The CDR3 loop spans 18 amino acids. V gave up 3 bases and J gave up 0 bases; unmatched junction bases: 10. The CDR3 reads CASSIEGTRISSYNEQFF. The CDR3, as DNA: TGTGCCAGTAGTATTGAGGGGACTAGAATCTCCTCCTACAATGAGCAGTTCTTC.

This clonotype has only a few counts. This chain links TRBV6-1 with TRBJ2-5, with D hard to call. Deletions cut 4 bases from V and 0 bases from J, with 9 bases between. Per germline, CDR1 MNHNS and CDR2 SASEGT. CDR3 length: 14 amino acids. CDR3 sequence reads: CASSVRWDQETQYF. CDR3 sequence (DNA): TGTGCCAGCAGTGTCCGGTGGGACCAAGAGACCCAGTACTTC.

The V and J genes are TRBV10-3 and TRBJ2-7; D may be TRBD1 or TRBD2 (5 bases each). Germline values: CDR1 ENHRY, CDR2 SYGVKD. The CDR3 runs to 12 residues. Deletions cut 0 bases from V and 5 bases from J, with 5 bases between. The CDR3 sequence is CAISESGDEQYF. Written as DNA, the CDR3 is TGTGCCATCAGTGAGTCGGGGGACGAGCAGTACTTC.

This sequence joins TRBV28 and TRBJ2-1, with 9 bases fitting TRBD2. Germline-derived CDR1 and CDR2 are MDHEN and SYDVKM. This CDR3 is 14 amino acids long. V shed 7 bases and J 9 bases; nucleotides not matched to a gene: 10. The CDR3 nucleotides are TGTGCCAGCACCTTAGGGCTAGCGGGGAGTGAGCAGTTCTTC. Translated, it gives CASTLGLAGSEQFF.

A few counts support this clonotype. The germline gene is not matched at one end of the junction; a read error may be the cause. CDR3 protein: CASSLAGPPLHF. In nucleotides, the CDR3 is TGTGCCAGCAGCTTGGCAGGCCCACCCCTCCACTTT. The chain combines TRBV5-3 with TRBJ1-6; D is undetermined. TRBV5-3 belongs to the ORF category, with a function that is uncertain. This CDR3 contains 12 residues.

V is TRBV28 and J is TRBJ1-4; no firm D call. The germline CDR1 and CDR2 sequences are MDHEN and SYDVKM. This CDR3 comprises 14 residues. Trimming removed 8 bases at V and 0 bases at J, with 10 bases between. This chain's CDR3 is CASRRTATNEKLFF. The CDR3, as DNA: TGTGCCAGCCGGAGGACTGCAACTAATGAAAAACTGTTTTTT.

This clonotype was counted between two and nine times. The gene calls are TRBV6-1 and TRBJ1-1, with no clear D. The germline V gene has CDR1 MNHNS and CDR2 SASEGT. Trimming pared 0 bases from V and 4 bases from J, leaving 9 bases between. This CDR3 spans 14 amino acids. CDR3 DNA: TGTGCCAGCAGTGAAGCCGGCCCTCCCACTGAAGCTTTCTTT. Translated, it gives CASSEAGPPTEAFF.

This clonotype was found once. The chain uses TRBV6-1 and TRBJ2-1; TRBD2 matches at 16 bases. The germline CDR1 and CDR2 sequences are MNHNS and SASEGT. This CDR3 has 19 amino acids. The V gene end was trimmed by 6 bases and the J gene end by 7 bases; junction bases not matched to a gene: 15. In DNA form, the CDR3 reads TGTGCCAGCAGCAGAATACCGGGACTAGCGGGAGGGCCGAGGAATGAGCAGTTCTTC. Protein sequence: CASSRIPGLAGGPRNEQFF.

This clonotype was picked up one time. The rearrangement uses TRBV2 and TRBJ1-3, with D tentatively TRBD1 (6 bases). V was pared by 6 bases and J by 0 bases, with 12 bases between. In germline, CDR1 is SNHLY, CDR2 FYNNEI. This CDR3 comprises 15 residues. As DNA, the CDR3 is TGTGCCAGCAGCCCAAGGGGGGTCTCTGGAAACACCATATATTTT. Translation gives CASSPRGVSGNTIYF.

By share, this clonotype ranks as medium-sized. V and J are TRBV15 and TRBJ1-1; D unresolved. Between the trimmed V and J ends, which lost 3 bases and 0 bases, there was a span of 8 bases. The CDR3 is 14 residues long. The germline CDR1 and CDR2 sequences are LNHNV and YYDKDF (reference sequence). The CDR3 is CATSSNLMNTEAFF. CDR3 in DNA: TGTGCCACCAGCAGCAACCTTATGAACACTGAAGCTTTCTTT.

This clonotype was seen a handful of times. This chain links TRBV12-3 or TRBV12-4 with TRBJ1-2; a weak D match, TRBD1 (5 bases). This CDR3 comprises 15 residues. Trimming took 4 bases from V and 4 from J, leaving 16 bases between them. In nucleotides, the CDR3 is TGTGCCAGCAGTTCCTACCAGGGTCGGGGCTATGGCTACACCTTC. It translates to CASSSYQGRGYGYTF.

The rearrangement uses TRBV28 and TRBJ1-1; D uncertain. V was cut by 3 bases and J by 7 bases, with 18 bases left in between. CDR3 length equals 15 residues. The germline V gene encodes CDR1 MDHEN and CDR2 SYDVKM. The DNA of the CDR3 is TGTGCCAGCAGTTTCACCCGACCAAGGGAACGTGAAGCTTTCTTT. It specifies CASSFTRPREREAFF. The complete variable domain, with remaining parts taken from reference TRBV28 and TRBJ1-1, reads DVKVTQSSRYLVKRTGEKVFLECVQDMDHENMFWYRQDPGLGLRLIYFSYDVKMKEKGDIPEGYSVSREKKERFSLILESASTNQTSMYLCASSFTRPREREAFFGQGTRLTVV.

This clonotype was observed once. J is TRBJ2-4 and V is TRBV29-1, with D maybe TRBD2 (6 bases). Deletions cut 7 bases from V and 2 bases from J, with 15 bases between. Germline loops: CDR1 SQVTM, CDR2 ANQGSEA. The CDR3 is 14 amino acids. The CDR3 DNA is TGCAGCGCCGCATTGGGGGGATCCAAAAACATTCAGTACTTC. It translates to CSAALGGSKNIQYF.

The chain combines TRBV30 with TRBJ1-2; D unclear. CDR1 GTSNPN and CDR2 SVGIG come from the germline V gene (reference sequence). The CDR3 loop spans 15 amino acids. V lost 0 bases to trimming and J lost 3 bases, with 14 bases between them. The CDR3 region is CAWSVSNVWDYGYTF. As DNA, the CDR3 is TGTGCCTGGAGTGTATCGAACGTTTGGGACTATGGCTACACCTTC.

The J gene is TRBJ2-5, the V gene TRBV7-7; D is ambiguous. This CDR3 has 11 amino acids. Trimming pared 5 bases from V and 3 bases from J, leaving 4 bases between. Germline CDR1 reads SSHAT; CDR2 reads FNYEAQ (reference sequence). CDR3 DNA sequence: TGTGCCAGCAGCCACAAAGAGACCCAGTACTTC. Its protein product is CASSHKETQYF.

This chain joins TRBV5-4 and TRBJ1-1, with D unresolved. The CDR3 contains 14 residues. Germline assignment: CDR1 SGHNT and CDR2 YYREEE (reference sequence). The V end was cut by 1 base, the J end by 1 base, with 8 bases between. The CDR3 loop is CASSLKGPNTEAFF. The CDR3 DNA sequence: TGTGCCAGCAGCTTGAAAGGGCCGAACACTGAAGCTTTCTTT.

This clonotype was seen only a few times. The chain uses TRBV20-1 and TRBJ1-1; D uncertain. This CDR3 is built from 11 residues. Germline lookup yields CDR1 DFQATT and CDR2 SNEGSKA (reference sequence). V was cut by 4 bases and J by 5 bases, with 8 bases left in between. The CDR3 sequence: CSAKGGTEAFF. Written as DNA, the CDR3 is TGCAGTGCTAAGGGTGGTACTGAAGCTTTCTTT.

The V and J genes are TRBV6-1 and TRBJ2-1; perhaps D is TRBD1 or TRBD2 (6 bases each). Per germline, CDR1 MNHNS and CDR2 SASEGT. Trimming removed 6 bases from V and 2 bases from J, with 14 bases in between. This CDR3 has 15 amino acids. CDR3 DNA: TGTGCCAGCAGATCTGGGGGGCCGGCCTACAATGAGCAGTTCTTC. Residues: CASRSGGPAYNEQFF.

A few counts support this clonotype. The gene calls are TRBV28 and TRBJ1-1; D remains ambiguous. Trimming removed 7 bases from V and 6 bases from J, with 9 bases in between. This CDR3 has 11 residues. Germline CDR1 reads MDHEN; CDR2 reads SYDVKM. The CDR3 loop is CASTRLPEAFF. For the CDR3, the DNA is TGTGCCAGCACACGACTCCCTGAAGCTTTCTTT.

This clonotype was found once. This rearrangement joins TRBV12-3 or TRBV12-4 to TRBJ1-2; possibly TRBD1 for D (6 bases). The CDR3 has 14 residues. V lost 4 bases, J lost 2 bases, and 11 bases lay in between. The CDR3 DNA follows: TGTGCCAGCAGTTCGAACACAGGGAACTATGGCTACACCTTC. Encoded protein: CASSSNTGNYGYTF.

This clonotype has more than one count but fewer than ten. The chain couples TRBV27 to TRBJ1-2, with D possibly matching TRBD1 (6 bases). V lost 5 bases and J 2 bases, leaving 15 bases between the germline ends. This CDR3 is built from 15 residues. CDR1 MNHEY and CDR2 SMNVEV come from the germline V gene (reference sequence). CDR3: CASSLLGGANYGYTF. The CDR3 coding sequence is TGTGCCAGCAGTCTACTCGGGGGGGCGAACTATGGCTACACCTTC.

The gene calls are TRBV19 and TRBJ1-5, with 8 bases matching TRBD1. CDR3 size: 18 residues. V was pared by 5 bases and J by 1 base, with 13 bases of the junction left unmatched. Germline V CDR1 and CDR2: LNHDA, SQIVND (reference sequence). The CDR3 spells CASSQSWGRGLSNQPQHF. Written as DNA, the CDR3 is TGTGCCAGTAGTCAAAGTTGGGGCAGGGGGCTGAGCAATCAGCCCCAGCATTTT.

The sample holds one count of this clonotype. The chain is built from TRBV1 and TRBJ2-7; the tabulated D call, TRBD2, remains unverified against the DNA. TRBV1 is marked as a pseudogene. The CDR3 has 16 amino acids. CDR3 DNA sequence: TGCACCAGCAGCCGCCCGACTAGCGGTTACGACTACGAGCAGTACTTC. It specifies CTSSRPTSGYDYEQYF.

This clonotype was found a few times. The chain couples TRBV20-1 to TRBJ1-3; 8 positions match TRBD1. The CDR3 runs to 18 residues. The germline CDR1 and CDR2 sequences are DFQATT and SNEGSKA (reference sequence). The trim removed 6 bases at V and 0 bases at J, leaving 16 bases unmatched. The chain's CDR3 is CSATARDRPFHSGNTIYF. CDR3 nucleotides: TGCAGTGCAACCGCCCGGGACAGGCCCTTCCACTCTGGAAACACCATATATTTT.